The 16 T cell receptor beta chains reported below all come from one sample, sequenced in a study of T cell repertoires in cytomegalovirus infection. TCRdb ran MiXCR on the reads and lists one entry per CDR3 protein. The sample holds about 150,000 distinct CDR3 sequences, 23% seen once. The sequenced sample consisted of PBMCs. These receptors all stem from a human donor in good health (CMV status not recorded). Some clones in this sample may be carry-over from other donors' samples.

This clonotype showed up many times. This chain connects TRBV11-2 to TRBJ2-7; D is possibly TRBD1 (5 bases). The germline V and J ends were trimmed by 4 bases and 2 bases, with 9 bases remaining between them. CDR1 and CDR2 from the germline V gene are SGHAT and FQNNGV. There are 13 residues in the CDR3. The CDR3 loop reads CASSSTGPYEQYF. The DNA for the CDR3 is TGTGCCAGCAGCTCTACAGGTCCCTACGAGCAGTACTTC.

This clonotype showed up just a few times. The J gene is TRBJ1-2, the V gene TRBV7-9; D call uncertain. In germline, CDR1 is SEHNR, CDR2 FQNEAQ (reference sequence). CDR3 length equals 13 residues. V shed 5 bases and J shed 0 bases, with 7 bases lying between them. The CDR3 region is CASSDPPNYGYTF. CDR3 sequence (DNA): TGTGCCAGCAGCGACCCTCCTAACTATGGCTACACCTTC.

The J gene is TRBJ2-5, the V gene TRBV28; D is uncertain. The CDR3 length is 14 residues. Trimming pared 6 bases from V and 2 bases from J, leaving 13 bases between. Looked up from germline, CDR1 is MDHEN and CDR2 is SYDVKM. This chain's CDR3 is CASSLHARQETQYF. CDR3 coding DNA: TGTGCCAGCAGCTTACATGCCCGGCAAGAGACCCAGTACTTC.

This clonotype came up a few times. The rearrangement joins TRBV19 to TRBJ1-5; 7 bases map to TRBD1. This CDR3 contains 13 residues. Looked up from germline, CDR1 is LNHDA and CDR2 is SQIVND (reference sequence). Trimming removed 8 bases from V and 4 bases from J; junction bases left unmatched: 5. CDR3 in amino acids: CASQTGLNQPQHF. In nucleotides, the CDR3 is TGTGCCAGTCAGACAGGGCTTAATCAGCCCCAGCATTTT.

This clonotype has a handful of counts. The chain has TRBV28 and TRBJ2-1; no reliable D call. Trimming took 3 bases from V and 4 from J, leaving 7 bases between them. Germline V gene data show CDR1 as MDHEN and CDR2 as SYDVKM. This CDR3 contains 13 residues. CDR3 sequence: CASSLSKYNEQFF. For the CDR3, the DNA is TGTGCCAGCAGTTTGTCCAAGTACAATGAGCAGTTCTTC.

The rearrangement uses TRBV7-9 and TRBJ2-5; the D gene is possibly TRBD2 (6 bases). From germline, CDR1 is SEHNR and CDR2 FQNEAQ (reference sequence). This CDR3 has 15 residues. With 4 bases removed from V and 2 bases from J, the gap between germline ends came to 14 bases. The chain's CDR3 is CASSSHGGIQETQYF. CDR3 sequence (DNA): TGTGCCAGCAGCTCCCATGGGGGGATACAAGAGACCCAGTACTTC. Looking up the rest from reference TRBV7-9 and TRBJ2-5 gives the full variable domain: DTGVSQNPRHKITKRGQNVTFRCDPISEHNRLYWYRQTLGQGPEFLTYFQNEAQLEKSRLLSDRFSAERPKGSFSTLEIQRTEQGDSAMYLCASSSHGGIQETQYFGPGTRLLVL.

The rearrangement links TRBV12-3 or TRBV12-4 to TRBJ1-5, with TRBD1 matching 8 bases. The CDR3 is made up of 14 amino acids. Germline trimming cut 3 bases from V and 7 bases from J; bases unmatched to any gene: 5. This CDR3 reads CASSFGQGAQPQHF. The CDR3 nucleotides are TGTGCCAGCAGTTTCGGGCAGGGGGCCCAGCCCCAGCATTTT.

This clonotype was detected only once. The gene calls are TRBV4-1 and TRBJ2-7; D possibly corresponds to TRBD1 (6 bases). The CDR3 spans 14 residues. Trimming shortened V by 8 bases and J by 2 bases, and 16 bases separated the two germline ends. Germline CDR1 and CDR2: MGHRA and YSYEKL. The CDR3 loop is CASGVPGHTYEQYF. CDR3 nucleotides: TGCGCCAGCGGAGTGCCGGGACACACCTACGAGCAGTACTTC.

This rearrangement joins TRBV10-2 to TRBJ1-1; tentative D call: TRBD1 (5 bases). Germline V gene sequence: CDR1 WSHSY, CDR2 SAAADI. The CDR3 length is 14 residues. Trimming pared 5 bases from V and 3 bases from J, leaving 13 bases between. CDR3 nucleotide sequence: TGCGCCAGCAGTAGGGGCGGGCGGGACACTGAAGCTTTCTTT. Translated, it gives CASSRGGRDTEAFF.

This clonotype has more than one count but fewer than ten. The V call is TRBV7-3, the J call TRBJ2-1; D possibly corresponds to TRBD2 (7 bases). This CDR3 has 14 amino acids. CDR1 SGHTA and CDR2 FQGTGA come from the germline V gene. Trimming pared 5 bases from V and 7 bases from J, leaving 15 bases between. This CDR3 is CASSQNKGGNEQFF. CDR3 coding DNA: TGTGCCAGCAGCCAGAATAAGGGGGGGAATGAGCAGTTCTTC. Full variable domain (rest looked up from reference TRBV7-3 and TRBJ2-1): GAGVSQTPSNKVTEKGKYVELRCDPISGHTALYWYRQSLGQGPEFLIYFQGTGAADDSGLPNDRFFAVRPEGSVSTLKIQRTERGDSAVYLCASSQNKGGNEQFFGPGTRLTVL.

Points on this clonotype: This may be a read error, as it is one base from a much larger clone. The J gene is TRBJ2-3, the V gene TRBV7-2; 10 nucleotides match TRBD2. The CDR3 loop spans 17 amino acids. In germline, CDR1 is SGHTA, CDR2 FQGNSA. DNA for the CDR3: TGTGCCAGCAGCTTAACTAGCGGGATGGCTTCGGCAGATACGCGGTATTTT. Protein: CASSLTSGMASADTRYF.

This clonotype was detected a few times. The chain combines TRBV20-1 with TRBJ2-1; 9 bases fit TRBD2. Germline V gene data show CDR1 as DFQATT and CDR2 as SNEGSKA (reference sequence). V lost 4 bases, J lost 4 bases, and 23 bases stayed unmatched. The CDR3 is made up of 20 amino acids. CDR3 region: CSAINSGRSGTSGRYNEQFF. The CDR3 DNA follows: TGCAGTGCTATTAACTCAGGGCGTTCGGGTACTAGCGGGCGATACAATGAGCAGTTCTTC.

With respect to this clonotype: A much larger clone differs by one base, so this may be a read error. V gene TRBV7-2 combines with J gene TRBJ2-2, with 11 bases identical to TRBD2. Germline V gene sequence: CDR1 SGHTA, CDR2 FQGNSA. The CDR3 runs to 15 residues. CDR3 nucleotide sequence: TGTGCCAGCAGCTTCACTAGCGGGAGCTCCGGGGAGCTGATTTTT. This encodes CASSFTSGSSGELIF.

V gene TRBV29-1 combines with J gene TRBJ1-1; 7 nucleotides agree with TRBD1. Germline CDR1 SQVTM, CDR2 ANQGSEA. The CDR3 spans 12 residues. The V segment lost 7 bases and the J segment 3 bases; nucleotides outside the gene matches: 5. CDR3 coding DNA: TGCAGCGGGCGACAGGGTGACACTGAAGCTTTCTTT. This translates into CSGRQGDTEAFF.

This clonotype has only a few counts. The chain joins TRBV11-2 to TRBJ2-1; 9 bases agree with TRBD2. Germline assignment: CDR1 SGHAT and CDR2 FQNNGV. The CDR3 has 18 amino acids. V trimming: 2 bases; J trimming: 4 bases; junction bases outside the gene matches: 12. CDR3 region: CASSLLAGGPDVYNEQFF. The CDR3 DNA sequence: TGTGCCAGCAGCTTACTGGCGGGAGGGCCTGATGTGTACAATGAGCAGTTCTTC.

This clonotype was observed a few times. CDR3 amino acids: CASSLGGTGRETQYF. The DNA of the CDR3 is TGTGCCAGCAGTTTAGGGGGGACAGGGAGAGAGACCCAGTACTTC. This chain uses TRBV28 with TRBJ2-5; TRBD1 agrees at 9 bases. The CDR3 covers 15 residues. After removal of 2 bases from V and 4 bases from J, the junction contained 5 bases not matched to a gene. CDR1 is MDHEN, CDR2 SYDVKM, per germline. Drawing the rest from reference TRBV28 and TRBJ2-5, the complete variable domain is DVKVTQSSRYLVKRTGEKVFLECVQDMDHENMFWYRQDPGLGLRLIYFSYDVKMKEKGDIPEGYSVSREKKERFSLILESASTNQTSMYLCASSLGGTGRETQYFGPGTRLLVL.